This note documents a single T cell receptor beta chain sequence. These data belong to a study of technical replicates of blood from a few donors. Sequenced by immunoSEQ multiplex PCR; TCRdb stores in-frame clones only, minus some. Of more than 65,000 clones listed, around 95% were seen once; the top ten hold less than 0.25%. Sequences were obtained from T cells isolated from PBMCs. The sequence was obtained from a human donor in good health.

DNA of the CDR3: TGTGCCAGCAGTCTTCGGGGTACCTCTGGAAACACCATATATTTT. Residues: CASSLRGTSGNTIYF. The V and J genes are TRBV6-1 and TRBJ1-3; D remains ambiguous. This CDR3 is 15 amino acids long. Trimming stripped 5 bases from V and 0 bases from J, with 11 bases between. In germline, CDR1 is MNHNS, CDR2 SASEGT.